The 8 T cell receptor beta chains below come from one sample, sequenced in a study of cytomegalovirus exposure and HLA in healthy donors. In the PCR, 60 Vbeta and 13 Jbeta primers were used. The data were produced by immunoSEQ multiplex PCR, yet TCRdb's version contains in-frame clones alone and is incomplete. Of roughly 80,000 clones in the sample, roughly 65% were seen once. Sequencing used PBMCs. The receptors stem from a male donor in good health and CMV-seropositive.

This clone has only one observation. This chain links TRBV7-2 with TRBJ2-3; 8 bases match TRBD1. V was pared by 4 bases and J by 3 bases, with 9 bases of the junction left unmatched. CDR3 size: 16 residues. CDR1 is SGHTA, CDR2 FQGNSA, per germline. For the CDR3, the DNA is TGTGCCAGCAGCTCACCGCCGACAGGGGATACAGATACGCAGTATTTT. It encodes CASSSPPTGDTDTQYF.

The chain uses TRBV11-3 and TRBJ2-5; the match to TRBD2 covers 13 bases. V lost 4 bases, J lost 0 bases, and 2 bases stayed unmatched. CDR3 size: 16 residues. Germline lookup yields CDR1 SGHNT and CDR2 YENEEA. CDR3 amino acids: CASSSGLAGHQETQYF. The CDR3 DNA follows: TGTGCCAGCAGCTCGGGACTAGCGGGACACCAAGAGACCCAGTACTTC.

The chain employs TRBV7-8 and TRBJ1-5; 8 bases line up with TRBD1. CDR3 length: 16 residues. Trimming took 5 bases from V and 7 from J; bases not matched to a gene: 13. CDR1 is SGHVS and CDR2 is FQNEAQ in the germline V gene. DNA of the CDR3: TGTGCCAGCAGCAAGAAGGGACAGGTGAACGAACAGCCCCAGCATTTT. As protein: CASSKKGQVNEQPQHF.

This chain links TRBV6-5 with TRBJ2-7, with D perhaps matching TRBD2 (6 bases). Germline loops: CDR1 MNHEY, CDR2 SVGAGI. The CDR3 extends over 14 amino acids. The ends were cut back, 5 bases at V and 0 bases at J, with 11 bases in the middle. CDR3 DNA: TGTGCCAGCAGTCCGCGGGGTAGCTCCTACGAGCAGTACTTC. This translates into CASSPRGSSYEQYF.

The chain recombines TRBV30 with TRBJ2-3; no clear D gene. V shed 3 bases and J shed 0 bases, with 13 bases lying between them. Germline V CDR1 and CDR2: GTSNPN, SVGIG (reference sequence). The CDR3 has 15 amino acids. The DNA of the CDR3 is TGTGCCTGGAGCCTCGACTTCTCTAGCACAGATACGCAGTATTTT. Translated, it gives CAWSLDFSSTDTQYF.

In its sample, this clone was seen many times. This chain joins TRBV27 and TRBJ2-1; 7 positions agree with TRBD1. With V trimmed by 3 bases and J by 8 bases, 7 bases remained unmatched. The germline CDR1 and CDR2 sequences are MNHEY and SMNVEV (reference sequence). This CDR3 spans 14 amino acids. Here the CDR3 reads CASSFSTGVDEQFF. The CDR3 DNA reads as TGTGCCAGCAGTTTTTCCACAGGGGTCGATGAGCAGTTCTTC.

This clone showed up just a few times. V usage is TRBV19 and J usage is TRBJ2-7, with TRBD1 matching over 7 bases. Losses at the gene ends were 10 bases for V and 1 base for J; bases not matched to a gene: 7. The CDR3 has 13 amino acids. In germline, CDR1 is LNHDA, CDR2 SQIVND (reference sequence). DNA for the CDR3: TGTGCCACCGAGGGGGCGGATTCCTACGAGCAGTACTTC. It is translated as CATEGADSYEQYF.

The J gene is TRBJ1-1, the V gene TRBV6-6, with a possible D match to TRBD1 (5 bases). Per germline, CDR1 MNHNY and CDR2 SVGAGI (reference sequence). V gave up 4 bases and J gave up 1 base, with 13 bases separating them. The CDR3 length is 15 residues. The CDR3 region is CASSFPQGGNTEAFF. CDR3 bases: TGTGCCAGCAGTTTCCCTCAGGGAGGGAACACTGAAGCTTTCTTT.